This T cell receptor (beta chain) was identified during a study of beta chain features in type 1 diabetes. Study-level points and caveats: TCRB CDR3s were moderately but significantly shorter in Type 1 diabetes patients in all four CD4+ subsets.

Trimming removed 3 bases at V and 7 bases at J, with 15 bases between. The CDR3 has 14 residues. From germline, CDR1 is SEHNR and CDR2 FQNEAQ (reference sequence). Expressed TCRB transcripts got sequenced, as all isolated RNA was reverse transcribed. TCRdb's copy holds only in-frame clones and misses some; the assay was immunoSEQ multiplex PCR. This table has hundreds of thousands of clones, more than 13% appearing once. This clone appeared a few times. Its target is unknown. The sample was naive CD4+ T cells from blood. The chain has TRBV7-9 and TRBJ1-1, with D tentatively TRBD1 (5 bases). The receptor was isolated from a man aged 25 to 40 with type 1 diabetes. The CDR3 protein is CASSFGGDKDEAFF. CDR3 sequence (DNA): TGTGCCAGCAGCTTTGGGGGGGATAAGGATGAAGCTTTCTTT.